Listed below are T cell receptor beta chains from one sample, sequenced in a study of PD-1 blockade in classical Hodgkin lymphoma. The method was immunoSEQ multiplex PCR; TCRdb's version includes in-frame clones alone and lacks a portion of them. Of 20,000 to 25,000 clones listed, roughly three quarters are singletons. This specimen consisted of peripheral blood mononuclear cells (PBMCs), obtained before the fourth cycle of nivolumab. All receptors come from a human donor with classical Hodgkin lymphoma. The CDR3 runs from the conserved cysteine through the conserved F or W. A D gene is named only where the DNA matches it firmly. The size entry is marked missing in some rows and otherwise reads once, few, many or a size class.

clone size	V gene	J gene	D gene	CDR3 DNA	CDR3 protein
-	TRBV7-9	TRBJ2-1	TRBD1	TGTGCCAGCAGCCTAGGACAGGGTCACGGGGACAATGAGCAGTTCTTC	CASSLGQGHGDNEQFF
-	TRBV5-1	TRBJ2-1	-	TGCGCCAGCAGCTTCATCAGGCCCCGAATTGGGGTCTACAATGAGCAGTTCTTC	CASSFIRPRIGVYNEQFF
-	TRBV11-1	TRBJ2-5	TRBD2	TGTGCCAGCAGCCAGGTGGGGCTAGCGGGGGAAGAGACCCAGTACTTC	CASSQVGLAGEETQYF
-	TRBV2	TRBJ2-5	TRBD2	TGTGCCAGCAAAGACGTGGGAGGGCCGGAAGAGACCCAGTACTTC	CASKDVGGPEETQYF
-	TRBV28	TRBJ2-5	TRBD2	TGTGCCAGCAGTATTTGGGCGGGGGGGCCCGGGGCCCAGTACTTC	CASSIWAGGPGAQYF
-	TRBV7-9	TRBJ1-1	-	TGTGCCAGCAGCTTTGGGCCAAACTACGTGATGAACACTGAAGCTTTCTTT	CASSFGPNYVMNTEAFF
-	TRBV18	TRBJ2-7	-	TGTGCCAGCTCAGCTTCCCGGGACCGCTACGAGCAGTACTTC	CASSASRDRYEQYF
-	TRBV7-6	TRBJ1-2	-	TGTGCCAGCAGCCCATCGGACAGCGCCAATCATCTTACTAACTATGGCTACACCTTC	CASSPSDSANHLTNYGYTF
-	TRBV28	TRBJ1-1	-	TGTGCCAGCAGTTTGGGGAGGACCGCAGCTTTCTTT	CASSLGRTAAFF
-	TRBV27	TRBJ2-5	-	TGTGCCAGCAGTCTAAATCGCAAAAAACGAAACCAAGAGACCCAGTACTTC	CASSLNRKKRNQETQYF
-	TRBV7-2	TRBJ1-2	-	TGTGCCAGCAGCTTACTTGTCAGCGATAACTATGGCTACACCTTC	CASSLLVSDNYGYTF
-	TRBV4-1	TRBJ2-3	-	TGCGCCAGCAGCCAAACAACCGGGACCCAAAGAGCAGATACGCAGTATTTT	CASSQTTGTQRADTQYF
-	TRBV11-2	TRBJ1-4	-	TGTGCCAGCAGCTTATCCCGGACCGGCAGTAGTGAAAAACTGTTTTTT	CASSLSRTGSSEKLFF
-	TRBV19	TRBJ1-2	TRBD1	TGTGCCAGTAGTGCCCCGACAGGGGGCAACTATGGCTACACCTTC	CASSAPTGGNYGYTF
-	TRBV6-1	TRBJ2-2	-	TGTGCCAGCACCCTAACCCCCGGGAACACCGGGGAGCTGTTTTTT	CASTLTPGNTGELFF
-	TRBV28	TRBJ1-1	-	TGTGCCAGCAGGGGGGGGGTCCGGAGGAACACTGAAGCTTTCTTT	CASRGGVRRNTEAFF
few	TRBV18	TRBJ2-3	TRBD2	TGTGCCAGCTCACCCGGACTAGCGGGATTAGATACGCAGTATTTT	CASSPGLAGLDTQYF
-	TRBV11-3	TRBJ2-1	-	TGTGCCAGCAGCCTTGACAATGAGCAGTTCTTC	CASSLDNEQFF
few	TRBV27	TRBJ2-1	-	TGTGCCAGCAGGCCGACCCCGGGGAATGAGCAGTTCTTC	CASRPTPGNEQFF
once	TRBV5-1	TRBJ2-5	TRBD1	TGCGCCAGCAGCCGGACGGACAGGGGCCAGGAGACCCAGTACTTC	CASSRTDRGQETQYF
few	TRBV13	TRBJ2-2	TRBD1	TGTGCCAGCAGCAATGGGGTGGACAGGGGATATGGGAACACCGGGGAGCTGTTTTTT	CASSNGVDRGYGNTGELFF
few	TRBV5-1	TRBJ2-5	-	TGCGCCAGCAGCTTGGGTTCAGAGGGGACCCAGTACTTC	CASSLGSEGTQYF
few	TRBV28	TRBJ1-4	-	TGTGCCAGCAGTTATAACTACTTAGATGAAAAACTGTTTTTT	CASSYNYLDEKLFF
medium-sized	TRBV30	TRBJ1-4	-	TGTGCCTGGAGCCTTCTTGACGAAAAACTGTTTTTT	CAWSLLDEKLFF
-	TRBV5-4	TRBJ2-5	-	TGTGCCAGCAGCTTGGAGTGGGGCCAAGAGACCCAGTACTTC	CASSLEWGQETQYF
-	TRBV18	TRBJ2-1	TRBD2	TGTGCCAGCTCAGACGGACTAGCGGGAGGGGGGTCCAATGAGCAGTTCTTC	CASSDGLAGGGSNEQFF
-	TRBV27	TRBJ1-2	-	TGTGCCAGCAGTGCCAGACCACTAGGGAATGGCTACACCTTC	CASSARPLGNGYTF
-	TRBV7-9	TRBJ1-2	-	TGTGCCAGCAGCCAACCCGCAGGGAACGGCTACACCTTC	CASSQPAGNGYTF
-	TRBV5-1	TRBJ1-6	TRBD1	TGCGCCAGCAGCAGGGACAGCAATTCACCCCTCCACTTT	CASSRDSNSPLHF
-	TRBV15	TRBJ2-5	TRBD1	TGTGCCACCAGCAGAGAACGGACAGGCGGGGAGACCCAGTACTTC	CATSRERTGGETQYF
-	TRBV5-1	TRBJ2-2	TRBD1	TGCGCCAGCAGCTTGGCACCGGGACAGGGGGGAACCGGGGAGCTGTTTTTT	CASSLAPGQGGTGELFF
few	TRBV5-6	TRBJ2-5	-	TGTGCCAGCAGCGGCGGACACCAGTTGGGTTTGACCCAGTACTTC	CASSGGHQLGLTQYF
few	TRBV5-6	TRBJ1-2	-	TGTGCCAGCAGCTTGTCAGGGGTCCATGGCTACACCTTC	CASSLSGVHGYTF
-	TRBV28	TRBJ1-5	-	TGTGCCAGCAGCCCCCAGGGGCAGGGTCACAATCAGCCCCAGCATTTT	CASSPQGQGHNQPQHF
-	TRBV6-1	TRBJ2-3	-	TGTGCCAGCAGTGAACTCCCAGGGACGGTAGGCACAGATACGCAGTATTTT	CASSELPGTVGTDTQYF
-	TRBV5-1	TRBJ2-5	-	TGCGCCAGCCAAGACAGGGTTAGCGGGGAAGGCCAAGAGACCCAGTACTTC	CASQDRVSGEGQETQYF
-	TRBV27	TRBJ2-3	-	TGTGCCAGCAGTCTTGATGGACTCAGCACAGATACGCAGTATTTT	CASSLDGLSTDTQYF
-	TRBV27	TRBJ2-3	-	TGTGCCAGCAGTTTTGTTACGAGAGCACCCGGGGCAGATACACAGTATTTT	CASSFVTRAPGADTQYF
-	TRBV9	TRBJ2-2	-	TGTGCCAGCAGCGCCTACGTGACCGGGGAGCTGTTTTTT	CASSAYVTGELFF
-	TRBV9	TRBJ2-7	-	TGTGCCAGCAGCGAGAGCCGGGACGCCAATTTTTACGAGCAGTACTTC	CASSESRDANFYEQYF
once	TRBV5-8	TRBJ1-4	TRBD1	TGTGCCAGCAGCTTCGGACAGGGAGGTGAAAAACTGTTTTTT	CASSFGQGGEKLFF
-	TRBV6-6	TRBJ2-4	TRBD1	TGTGCCAGCAGTTATAGACAGGGGGCAGACATTCAGTACTTC	CASSYRQGADIQYF
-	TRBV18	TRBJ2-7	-	TGTGCCAGCTCACCCAGGGTCGCGGCGGTCGACGAGCAGTACTTC	CASSPRVAAVDEQYF
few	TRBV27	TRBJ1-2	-	TGTGCCAGCAGTTTAGGCGCGGACCTATACTATGGCTACACCTTC	CASSLGADLYYGYTF
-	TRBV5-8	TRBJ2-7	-	TGTGCCAGCAGCAAGATCAGCTACGAGCAGTACTTC	CASSKISYEQYF
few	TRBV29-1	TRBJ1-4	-	TGCAGCGTGGAGATGAGCGGCTGGGGGGAAAAACTGTTTTTT	CSVEMSGWGEKLFF